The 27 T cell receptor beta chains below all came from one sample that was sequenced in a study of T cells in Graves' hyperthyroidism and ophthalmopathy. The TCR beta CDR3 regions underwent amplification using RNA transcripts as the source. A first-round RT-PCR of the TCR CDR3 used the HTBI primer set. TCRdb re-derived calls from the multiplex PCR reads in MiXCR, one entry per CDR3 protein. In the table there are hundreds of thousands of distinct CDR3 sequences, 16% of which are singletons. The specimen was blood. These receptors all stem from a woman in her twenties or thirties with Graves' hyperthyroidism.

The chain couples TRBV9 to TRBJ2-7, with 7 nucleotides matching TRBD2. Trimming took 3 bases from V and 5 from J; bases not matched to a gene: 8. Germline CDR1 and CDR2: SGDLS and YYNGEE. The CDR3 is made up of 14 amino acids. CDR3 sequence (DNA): TGTGCCAGCAGCGGGAGTGGCGGGAGCGACGAGCAGTACTTC. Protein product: CASSGSGGSDEQYF.

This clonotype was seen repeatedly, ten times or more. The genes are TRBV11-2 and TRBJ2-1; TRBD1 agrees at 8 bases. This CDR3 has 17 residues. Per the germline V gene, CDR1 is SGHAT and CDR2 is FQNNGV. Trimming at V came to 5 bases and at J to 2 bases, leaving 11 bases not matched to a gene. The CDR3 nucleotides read TGTGCCAGCAGCCAACGAGAACAGGGGGGAGCCTACAATGAGCAGTTCTTC. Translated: CASSQREQGGAYNEQFF.

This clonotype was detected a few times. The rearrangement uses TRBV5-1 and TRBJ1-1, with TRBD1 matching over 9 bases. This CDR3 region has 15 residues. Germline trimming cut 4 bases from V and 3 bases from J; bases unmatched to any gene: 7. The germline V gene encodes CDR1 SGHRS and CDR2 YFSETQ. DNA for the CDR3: TGCGCCAGCAGCCTTCTGACAGGGGGGGACACTGAAGCTTTCTTT. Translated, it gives CASSLLTGGDTEAFF.

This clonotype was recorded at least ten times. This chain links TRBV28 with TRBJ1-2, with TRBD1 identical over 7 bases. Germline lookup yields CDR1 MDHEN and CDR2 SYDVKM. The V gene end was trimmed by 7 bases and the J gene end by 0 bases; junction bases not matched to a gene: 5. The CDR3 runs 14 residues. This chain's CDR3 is CASNPGTANYGYTF. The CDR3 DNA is TGTGCCAGCAATCCCGGGACAGCTAACTATGGCTACACCTTC.

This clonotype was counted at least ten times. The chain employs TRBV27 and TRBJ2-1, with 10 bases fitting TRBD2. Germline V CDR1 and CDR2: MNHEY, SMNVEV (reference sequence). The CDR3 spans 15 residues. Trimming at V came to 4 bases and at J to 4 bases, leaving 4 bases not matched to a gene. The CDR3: CASSSSGRGYNEQFF. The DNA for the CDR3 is TGTGCCAGCAGTTCCAGCGGGAGGGGATACAATGAGCAGTTCTTC.

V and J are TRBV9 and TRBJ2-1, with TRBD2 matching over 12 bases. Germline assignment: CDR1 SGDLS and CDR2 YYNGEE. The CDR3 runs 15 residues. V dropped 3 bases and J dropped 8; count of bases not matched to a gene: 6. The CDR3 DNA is TGTGCCAGCAGCGCATCTAGCGGGAGGGTTGATGAGCAGTTCTTC. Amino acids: CASSASSGRVDEQFF.

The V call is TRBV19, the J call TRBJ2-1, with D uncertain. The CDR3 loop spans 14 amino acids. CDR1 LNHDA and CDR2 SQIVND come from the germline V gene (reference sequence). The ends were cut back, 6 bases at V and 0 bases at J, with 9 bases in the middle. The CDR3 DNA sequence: TGTGCCAGTAGATCACTCAGCTCCTACAATGAGCAGTTCTTC. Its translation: CASRSLSSYNEQFF.

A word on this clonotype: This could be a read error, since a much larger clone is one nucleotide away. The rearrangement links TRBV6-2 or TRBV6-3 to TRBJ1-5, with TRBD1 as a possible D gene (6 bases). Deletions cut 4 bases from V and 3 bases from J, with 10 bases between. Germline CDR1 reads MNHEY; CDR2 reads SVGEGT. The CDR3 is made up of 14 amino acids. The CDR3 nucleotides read TGTGCCAGCAGTTCACAGGGAAACAATCAGCCCCAGCATTTT. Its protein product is CASSSQGNNQPQHF.

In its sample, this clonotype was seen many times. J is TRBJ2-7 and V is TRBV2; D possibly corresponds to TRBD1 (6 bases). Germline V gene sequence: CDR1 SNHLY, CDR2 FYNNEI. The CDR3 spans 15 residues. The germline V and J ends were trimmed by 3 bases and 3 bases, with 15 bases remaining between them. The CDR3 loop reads CASSEGSWTDYEQYF. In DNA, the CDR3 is TGTGCCAGCAGTGAGGGGTCTTGGACAGACTACGAGCAGTACTTC. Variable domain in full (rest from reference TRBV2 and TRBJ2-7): EPEVTQTPSHQVTQMGQEVILRCVPISNHLYFYWYRQILGQKVEFLVSFYNNEISEKSEIFDDQFSVERPDGSNFTLKIRSTKLEDSAMYFCASSEGSWTDYEQYFGPGTRLTVT.

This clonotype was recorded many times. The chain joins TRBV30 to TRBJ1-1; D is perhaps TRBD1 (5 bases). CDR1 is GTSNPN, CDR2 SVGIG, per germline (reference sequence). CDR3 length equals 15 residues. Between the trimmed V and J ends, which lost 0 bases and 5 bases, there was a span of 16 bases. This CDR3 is CAWSVQGQGGTEAFF. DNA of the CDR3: TGTGCCTGGAGTGTACAAGGTCAGGGAGGAACTGAAGCTTTCTTT.

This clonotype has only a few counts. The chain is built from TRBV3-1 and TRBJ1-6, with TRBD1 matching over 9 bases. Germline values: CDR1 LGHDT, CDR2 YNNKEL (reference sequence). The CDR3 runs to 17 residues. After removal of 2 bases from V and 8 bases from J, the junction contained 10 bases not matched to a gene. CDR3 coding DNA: TGTGCCAGCAGCCAACGCGGGACAGGGTTTAGGGATTCACCCCTCCACTTT. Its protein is CASSQRGTGFRDSPLHF.

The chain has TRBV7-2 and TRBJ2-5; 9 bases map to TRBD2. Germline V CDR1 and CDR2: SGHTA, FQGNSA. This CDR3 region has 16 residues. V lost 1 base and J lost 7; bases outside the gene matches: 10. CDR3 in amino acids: CASSLGAASGIGTQYF. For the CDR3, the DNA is TGTGCCAGCAGCTTAGGGGCGGCTAGCGGGATAGGGACCCAGTACTTC.

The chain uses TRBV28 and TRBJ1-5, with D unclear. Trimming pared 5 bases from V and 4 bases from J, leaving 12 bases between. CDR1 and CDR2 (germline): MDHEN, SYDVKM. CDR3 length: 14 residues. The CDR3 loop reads CASSPSLPNQPQHF. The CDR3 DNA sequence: TGTGCCAGCAGTCCCTCCCTTCCGAATCAGCCCCAGCATTTT.

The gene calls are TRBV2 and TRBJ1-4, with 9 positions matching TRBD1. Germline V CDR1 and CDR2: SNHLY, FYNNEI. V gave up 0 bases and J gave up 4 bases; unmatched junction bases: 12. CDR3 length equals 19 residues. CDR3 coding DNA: TGTGCCAGCAGTGAAGCGCTTCTGGACAGGGGAAGATTTAATGAAAAACTGTTTTTT. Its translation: CASSEALLDRGRFNEKLFF.

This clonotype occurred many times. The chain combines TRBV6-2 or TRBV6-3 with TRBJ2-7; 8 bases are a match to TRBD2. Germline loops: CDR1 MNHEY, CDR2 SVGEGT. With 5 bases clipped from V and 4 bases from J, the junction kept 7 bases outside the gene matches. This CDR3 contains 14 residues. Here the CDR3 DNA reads TGTGCCAGCAGTCTAGCGGGCCTCGGATACGAGCAGTACTTC. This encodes CASSLAGLGYEQYF.

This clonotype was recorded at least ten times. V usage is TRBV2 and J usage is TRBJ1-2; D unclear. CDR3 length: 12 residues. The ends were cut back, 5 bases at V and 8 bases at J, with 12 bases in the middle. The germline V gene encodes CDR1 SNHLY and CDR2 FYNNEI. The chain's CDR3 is CASSPTATGYTF. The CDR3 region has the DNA TGTGCCAGCAGTCCGACGGCTACCGGCTACACCTTC.

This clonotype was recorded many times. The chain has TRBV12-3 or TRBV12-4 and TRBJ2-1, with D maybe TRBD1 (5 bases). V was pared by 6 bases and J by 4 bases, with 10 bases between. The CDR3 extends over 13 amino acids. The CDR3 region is CASSSGLYNEQFF. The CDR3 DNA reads TGTGCCAGCAGCTCAGGGTTATACAATGAGCAGTTCTTC.

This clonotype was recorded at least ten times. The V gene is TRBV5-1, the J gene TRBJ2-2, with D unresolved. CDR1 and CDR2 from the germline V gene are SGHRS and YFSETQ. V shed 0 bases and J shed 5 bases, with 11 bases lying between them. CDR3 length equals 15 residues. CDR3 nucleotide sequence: TGCGCCAGCAGCTTGGAGGCTGGGATTACCGGGGAGCTGTTTTTT. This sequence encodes CASSLEAGITGELFF.

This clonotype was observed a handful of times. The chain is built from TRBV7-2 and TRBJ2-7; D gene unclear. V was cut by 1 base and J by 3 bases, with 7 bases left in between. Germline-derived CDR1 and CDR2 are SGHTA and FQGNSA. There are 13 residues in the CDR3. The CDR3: CASSLGLFYEQYF. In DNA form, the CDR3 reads TGTGCCAGCAGCTTAGGACTGTTCTACGAGCAGTACTTC.

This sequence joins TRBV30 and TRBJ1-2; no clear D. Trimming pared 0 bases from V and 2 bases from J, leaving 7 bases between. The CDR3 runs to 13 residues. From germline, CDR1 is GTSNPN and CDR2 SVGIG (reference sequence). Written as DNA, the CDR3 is TGTGCCTGGAGTGTAGAGACGAACTATGGCTACACCTTC. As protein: CAWSVETNYGYTF.

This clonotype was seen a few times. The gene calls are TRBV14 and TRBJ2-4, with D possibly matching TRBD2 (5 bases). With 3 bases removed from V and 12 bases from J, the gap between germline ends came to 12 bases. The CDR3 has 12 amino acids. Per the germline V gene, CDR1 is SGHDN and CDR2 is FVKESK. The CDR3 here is CASSQGVRHQYF. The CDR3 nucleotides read TGTGCCAGCAGCCAGGGAGTAAGGCATCAGTACTTC.

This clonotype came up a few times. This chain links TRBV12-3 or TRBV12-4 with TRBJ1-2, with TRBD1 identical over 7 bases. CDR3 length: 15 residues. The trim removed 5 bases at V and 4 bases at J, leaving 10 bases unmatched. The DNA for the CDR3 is TGTGCCAGCAGTATGGACAGGCTTGATTCCTATGGCTACACCTTC. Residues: CASSMDRLDSYGYTF.

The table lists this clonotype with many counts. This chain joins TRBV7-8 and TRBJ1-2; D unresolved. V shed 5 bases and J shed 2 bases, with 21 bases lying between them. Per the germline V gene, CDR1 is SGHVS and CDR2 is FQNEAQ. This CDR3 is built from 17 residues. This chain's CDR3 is CASSLDRTRGPNYGYTF. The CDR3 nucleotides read TGTGCCAGCAGCCTAGACCGGACGAGAGGGCCGAACTATGGCTACACCTTC. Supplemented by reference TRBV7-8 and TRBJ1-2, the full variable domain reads GAGVSQSPRYKVAKRGQDVALRCDPISGHVSLFWYQQALGQGPEFLTYFQNEAQLDKSGLPSDRFFAERPEGSVSTLKIQRTQQEDSAVYLCASSLDRTRGPNYGYTFGSGTRLTVV.

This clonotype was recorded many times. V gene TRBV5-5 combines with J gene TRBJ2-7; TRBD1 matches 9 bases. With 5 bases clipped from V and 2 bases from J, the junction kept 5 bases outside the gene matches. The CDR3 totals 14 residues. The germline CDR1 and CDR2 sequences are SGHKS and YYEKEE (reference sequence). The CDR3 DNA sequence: TGTGCCAGCAGACGGACAGGGGAACCCTACGAGCAGTACTTC. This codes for CASRRTGEPYEQYF.

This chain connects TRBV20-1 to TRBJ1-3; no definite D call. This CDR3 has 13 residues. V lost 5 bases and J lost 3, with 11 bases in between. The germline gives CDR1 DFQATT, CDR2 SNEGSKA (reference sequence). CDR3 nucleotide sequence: TGCAGTGCTGCCTGGGGTGGTGGAAACACCATATATTTT. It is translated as CSAAWGGGNTIYF.

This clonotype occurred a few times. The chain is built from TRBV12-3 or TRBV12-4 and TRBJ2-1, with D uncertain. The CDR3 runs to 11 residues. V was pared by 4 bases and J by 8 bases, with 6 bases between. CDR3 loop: CASSYEHEQFF. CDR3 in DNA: TGTGCCAGCAGTTACGAGCATGAGCAGTTCTTC.

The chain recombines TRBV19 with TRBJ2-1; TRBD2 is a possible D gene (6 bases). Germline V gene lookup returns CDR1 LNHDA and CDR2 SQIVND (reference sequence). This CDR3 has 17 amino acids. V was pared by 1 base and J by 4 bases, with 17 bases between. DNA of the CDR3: TGTGCCAGTAGTATAGCGGGGGTAGTAGGGAGTTACAATGAGCAGTTCTTC. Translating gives CASSIAGVVGSYNEQFF. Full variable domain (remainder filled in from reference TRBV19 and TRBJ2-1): DGGITQSPKYLFRKEGQNVTLSCEQNLNHDAMYWYRQDPGQGLRLIYYSQIVNDFQKGDIAEGYSVSREKKESFPLTVTSAQKNPTAFYLCASSIAGVVGSYNEQFFGPGTRLTVL.